This T cell receptor (beta chain) came from a study of blood T cells in healthy people across ages. Combining a sample-barcoded 5' primer with a J-beta primer mix, a second PCR ran for roughly 6 to 11 cycles. TCRdb re-called the 5' RACE reads with MiXCR, one entry per CDR3 protein. Of about 780,000 distinct CDR3 sequences listed, roughly 46% were seen once; the top ten hold around 18%. This CDR3 is built from 16 residues. Germline V gene data show CDR1 as SNHLY and CDR2 as FYNNEI. With 5 bases removed from V and 1 base from J, the gap between germline ends came to 17 bases. Input material: blood. The sequence came from an elderly man in good health. J is TRBJ2-5 and V is TRBV2, with D uncertain. CDR3: CASSSTGSNIQETQYF. In nucleotides, the CDR3 is TGTGCCAGCAGTTCAACCGGGTCCAATATCCAAGAGACCCAGTACTTC.